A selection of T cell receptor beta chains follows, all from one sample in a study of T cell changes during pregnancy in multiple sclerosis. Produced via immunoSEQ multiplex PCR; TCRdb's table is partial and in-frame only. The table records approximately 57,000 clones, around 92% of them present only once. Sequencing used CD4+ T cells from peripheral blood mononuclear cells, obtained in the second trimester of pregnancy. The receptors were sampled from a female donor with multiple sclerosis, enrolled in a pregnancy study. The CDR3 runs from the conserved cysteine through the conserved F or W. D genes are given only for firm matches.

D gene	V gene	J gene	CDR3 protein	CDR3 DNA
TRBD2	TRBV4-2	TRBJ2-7	CASSQDVGTSGFSYEQYF	TGTGCCAGCAGCCAAGATGTGGGGACTAGCGGTTTCTCCTACGAGCAGTACTTC
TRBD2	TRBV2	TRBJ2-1	CASRGTSNEQFF	TGTGCCAGCAGAGGGACTAGCAATGAGCAGTTCTTC
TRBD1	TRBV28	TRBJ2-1	CASSSEPRPGTGAYNEQFF	TGTGCCAGCAGTTCCGAACCTCGTCCCGGGACAGGAGCCTACAATGAGCAGTTCTTC
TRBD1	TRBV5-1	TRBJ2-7	CASSWTGDEQYF	TGCGCCAGCAGCTGGACAGGGGACGAGCAGTACTTC
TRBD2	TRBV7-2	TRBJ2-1	CASSLDSLWLAGGNEQFF	TGTGCCAGCAGCTTAGACTCTCTCTGGCTAGCGGGGGGAAATGAGCAGTTCTTC
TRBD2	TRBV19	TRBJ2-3	CASSTRLAGRTDTQYF	TGTGCCAGTAGTACGAGACTAGCGGGCCGCACAGATACGCAGTATTTT
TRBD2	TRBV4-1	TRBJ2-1	CASSHREAPSYNEQFF	TGCGCCAGCAGCCACCGGGAGGCCCCCTCCTACAATGAGCAGTTCTTC
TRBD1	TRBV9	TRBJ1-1	CASSYDRGGGNTEAFF	TGTGCCAGCAGCTATGACAGGGGGGGAGGGAACACTGAAGCTTTCTTT
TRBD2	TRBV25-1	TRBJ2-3	CASSERSGLGSYTDTQYF	TGTGCCAGCAGTGAAAGGTCGGGACTAGGGAGCTACACAGATACGCAGTATTTT
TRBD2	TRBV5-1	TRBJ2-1	CASSLVVAGSYNEQFF	TGCGCCAGCAGCTTGGTAGTAGCGGGATCCTACAATGAGCAGTTCTTC
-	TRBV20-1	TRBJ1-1	CSAIIYTEAFF	TGCAGTGCTATCATTTACACTGAAGCTTTCTTT
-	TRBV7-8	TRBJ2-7	CASSLTTISQIPYEQYF	TGTGCCAGCAGCTTGACCACTATATCCCAGATACCCTACGAGCAGTACTTC
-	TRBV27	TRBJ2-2	CASRSYYPTGELFF	TGTGCCAGCAGGTCCTACTACCCTACCGGGGAGCTGTTTTTT
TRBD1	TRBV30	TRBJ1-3	CASQGELSGNTIYF	TGTGCCTCCCAGGGGGAACTCTCTGGAAACACCATATATTTT
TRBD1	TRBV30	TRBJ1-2	CACDGQGASGYTF	TGTGCCTGCGACGGGCAGGGGGCCTCTGGCTACACCTTC
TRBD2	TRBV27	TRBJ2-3	CASSFYRLAGGRDTQYF	TGTGCCAGCAGTTTCTATAGACTAGCGGGAGGCAGAGATACGCAGTATTTT